This T cell receptor beta chain is from a study of control samples from healthy donors and cancer patients. The CDR3 has 15 residues. Deletions cut 2 bases from V and 4 bases from J, with 14 bases between. Germline CDR1 is MDHEN and CDR2 is SYDVKM. Measured with immunoSEQ multiplex PCR; TCRdb has only the in-frame clones, and not every one. The table records about 77,000 clones, roughly 92% of them present only once. The sequenced sample was blood. The receptor was isolated from a woman between 55 and 75 years old in good health. The V and J genes are TRBV28 and TRBJ1-2, with D perhaps matching TRBD1 (6 bases). The CDR3 DNA follows: TGTGCCAGCAGTTTAACAGTAGGGGGGCCCTATGGCTACACCTTC. Protein: CASSLTVGGPYGYTF.